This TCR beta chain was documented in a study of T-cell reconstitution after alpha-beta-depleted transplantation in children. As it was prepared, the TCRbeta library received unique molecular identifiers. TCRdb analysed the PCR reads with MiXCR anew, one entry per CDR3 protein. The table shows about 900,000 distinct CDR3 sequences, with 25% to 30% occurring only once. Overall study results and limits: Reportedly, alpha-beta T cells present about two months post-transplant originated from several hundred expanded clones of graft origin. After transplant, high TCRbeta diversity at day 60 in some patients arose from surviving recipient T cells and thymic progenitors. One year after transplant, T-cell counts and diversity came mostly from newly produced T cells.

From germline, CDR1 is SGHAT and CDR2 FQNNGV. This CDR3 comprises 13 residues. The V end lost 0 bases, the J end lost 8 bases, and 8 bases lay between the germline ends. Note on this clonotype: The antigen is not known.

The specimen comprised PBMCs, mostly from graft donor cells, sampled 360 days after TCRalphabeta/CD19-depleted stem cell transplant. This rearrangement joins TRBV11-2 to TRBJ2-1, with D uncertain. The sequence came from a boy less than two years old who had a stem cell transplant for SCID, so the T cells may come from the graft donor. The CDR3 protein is CASSLEAGHEQFF. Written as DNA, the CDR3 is TGTGCCAGCAGCTTAGAGGCAGGACATGAGCAGTTCTTC.